This paragraph covers one T cell receptor beta chain sequence. No antigen is known for it. This specimen belongs to a study of graft-versus-host responses after intestinal transplantation. Across the whole study: The transplants performed in recipients were multivisceral, liver-intestinal, or isolated intestinal. Anti-thymocyte globulin was used for induction in all recipients, who then took tacrolimus and steroids for approximately 3 years.

V dropped 4 bases and J dropped 2 bases, with 21 bases sitting between them. There are 17 residues in the CDR3. Germline lookup yields CDR1 SGHRS and CDR2 YFSETQ. The protocol was immunoSEQ multiplex PCR, while the TCRdb copy is restricted to in-frame clones and leaves out a portion. The repertoire holds 85,000 to 130,000 clones, with roughly 84% as singletons. The sequence came from a human donor who received an intestinal transplant. Sequencing was performed on unstimulated CD4+ T cells sorted from spleen or lymph node cells, taken before intestinal transplant. V gene TRBV5-1 combines with J gene TRBJ1-2; unclear D gene. DNA for the CDR3: TGCGCCAGCAGCATTGGCCCTATCGTGCAGGAGAACTATGGCTACACCTTC. This codes for CASSIGPIVQENYGYTF.